Below are 30 T cell receptor beta chains sequenced from a single sample in a study of blood T cell repertoires in COVID-19. Sequencing was performed with immunoSEQ multiplex PCR; in TCRdb, only in-frame clones are kept and a portion is missing. The profile shows about 130,000 clones, about 72% of them singletons. The sequencing sample was made of peripheral blood. These receptors were obtained from a woman in her 70s with acute or convalescent COVID-19.

The V and J genes are TRBV5-1 and TRBJ2-7; D gene ambiguous. Germline V gene lookup returns CDR1 SGHRS and CDR2 YFSETQ. The CDR3 contains 16 residues. V lost 4 bases, J lost 0 bases, and 17 bases lay in between. CDR3 protein: CASSPGSGWSSYEQYF. CDR3 in DNA: TGCGCCAGCAGCCCCGGGTCCGGGTGGAGCTCCTACGAGCAGTACTTC.

V and J are TRBV6-5 and TRBJ2-7; TRBD2 agrees at 14 bases. CDR1 and CDR2 from the germline V gene are MNHEY and SVGAGI. V lost 7 bases, J lost 6 bases, and 8 bases stayed unmatched. The length of the CDR3 is 15 residues. CDR3 nucleotides: TGTGCCAGCATCGGACTAGCGGGAGGTTCAGGCGAGCAGTACTTC. Protein product: CASIGLAGGSGEQYF.

The gene calls are TRBV19 and TRBJ1-4, with 8 nucleotides matching TRBD1. J was trimmed by 8 bases and V by 10 bases; bases with no gene match: 18. CDR1 and CDR2 (germline): LNHDA, SQIVND (reference sequence). CDR3 size: 16 residues. The CDR3 region has the DNA TGTGCCAACAGAAGGGGGCAGGGGGCTTGGGGAGAAAAACTGTTTTTT. It translates to CANRRGQGAWGEKLFF.

This rearrangement joins TRBV19 to TRBJ1-2; 7 bases fit TRBD1. The CDR3 has 13 amino acids. The junction had 5 bases not matched to a gene; V was cut back by 1 base and J by 9 bases. Germline CDR1 is LNHDA and CDR2 is SQIVND (reference sequence). The CDR3 sequence: CASSIVQGSSYTF. The CDR3 DNA is TGTGCCAGTAGTATAGTACAGGGGAGTAGCTACACCTTC.

The chain recombines TRBV25-1 with TRBJ1-2; 9 bases are a match to TRBD1. CDR3 length: 15 amino acids. Germline V CDR1 and CDR2: MGHDK, SYGVNS. V dropped 1 base and J dropped 1; count of bases not matched to a gene: 1. The CDR3 spells CASSEWTGVNYGYTF. The CDR3 nucleotides are TGTGCCAGCAGTGAATGGACAGGGGTTAACTATGGCTACACCTTC.

This clone was detected a few times. The chain recombines TRBV2 with TRBJ1-4; D possibly corresponds to TRBD1 (5 bases). Trimming stripped 7 bases from V and 8 bases from J, with 23 bases between. The CDR3 spans 16 residues. Germline CDR1 reads SNHLY; CDR2 reads FYNNEI. The CDR3 DNA reads as TGTGCCAGCAAAAGGCCCTCCCAGGGTAATGGGGAAAAACTGTTTTTT. It is translated as CASKRPSQGNGEKLFF.

This rearrangement joins TRBV4-1 to TRBJ2-5; TRBD1 aligns across 8 bases. With V trimmed by 0 bases and J by 5 bases, 5 bases remained unmatched. The V gene's germline CDR1 is MGHRA and CDR2 YSYEKL. The CDR3 contains 15 residues. The CDR3 sequence is CASSQDGQGAETQYF. The CDR3, as DNA: TGCGCCAGCAGCCAAGATGGCCAGGGGGCCGAGACCCAGTACTTC.

This chain uses TRBV5-5 with TRBJ2-7, with 13 nucleotides matching TRBD2. The CDR3 loop spans 16 amino acids. V trimming: 1 base; J trimming: 3 bases; junction bases outside the gene matches: 4. Germline loops: CDR1 SGHKS, CDR2 YYEKEE (reference sequence). CDR3 residues: CASSLPRTSGSYEQYF. CDR3 nucleotide sequence: TGTGCCAGCAGCTTGCCACGGACTAGCGGGAGCTACGAGCAGTACTTC.

V and J are TRBV7-2 and TRBJ2-7; perhaps TRBD1 as D (5 bases). This CDR3 region has 15 residues. V was cut by 1 base and J by 0 bases, with 10 bases left in between. Germline V gene sequence: CDR1 SGHTA, CDR2 FQGNSA. CDR3 sequence: CASSLEQASSYEQYF. The CDR3 nucleotides are TGTGCCAGCAGCTTAGAACAGGCTAGCTCCTACGAGCAGTACTTC.

This chain links TRBV2 with TRBJ2-1; 13 bases match TRBD2. Germline loops: CDR1 SNHLY, CDR2 FYNNEI. The CDR3 extends over 16 amino acids. The V segment lost 6 bases and the J segment 0 bases; nucleotides outside the gene matches: 2. CDR3 residues: CASRTSGRSSYNEQFF. The DNA for the CDR3 is TGTGCCAGCAGGACTAGCGGGAGGAGCTCCTACAATGAGCAGTTCTTC.

The gene calls are TRBV19 and TRBJ2-2; D remains unclear. The CDR3 totals 15 residues. Trimming cost V 0 bases and J 1 base, with 6 bases left between them. Germline CDR1 reads LNHDA; CDR2 reads SQIVND (reference sequence). The CDR3 nucleotides are TGTGCCAGTAGTATAGATCGACTGAACACCGGGGAGCTGTTTTTT. Amino acids: CASSIDRLNTGELFF.

The chain uses TRBV18 and TRBJ2-2; 8 nucleotides agree with TRBD1. Germline lookup yields CDR1 KGHSH and CDR2 LQKENI. Trimming removed 0 bases from V and 7 bases from J; junction bases left unmatched: 4. The CDR3 is 15 amino acids. The CDR3 coding sequence is TGTGCCAGCTCACCACCCGGACAGGGAGGCGGGGAGCTGTTTTTT. It translates to CASSPPGQGGGELFF.

This clone was detected once. The V call is TRBV5-6, the J call TRBJ1-4, with 9 bases fitting TRBD1. With 3 bases clipped from V and 0 bases from J, the junction kept 9 bases outside the gene matches. Germline CDR1 SGHDT, CDR2 YYEEEE. The CDR3 runs 18 residues. The CDR3 spells CASSSPDRGPSTNEKLFF. DNA for the CDR3: TGTGCCAGCAGCTCCCCGGACAGGGGCCCTTCAACTAATGAAAAACTGTTTTTT.

The chain has TRBV28 and TRBJ2-4; TRBD1 matches at 7 bases. The CDR3 runs 17 residues. Germline values: CDR1 MDHEN, CDR2 SYDVKM. V shed 5 bases and J 1 base; nucleotides not matched to a gene: 11. CDR3 coding DNA: TGTGCCAGCAGTCCCGGGACAGCCCCTTTTGCCAAAAACATTCAGTACTTC. It specifies CASSPGTAPFAKNIQYF.

This clone turned up a few times. This chain uses TRBV7-2 with TRBJ2-2; the D gene is possibly TRBD2 (6 bases). Germline values: CDR1 SGHTA, CDR2 FQGNSA. V lost 0 bases and J 2 bases, leaving 13 bases between the germline ends. CDR3 size: 17 residues. The CDR3 loop is CASSLAIWEANTGELFF. The CDR3 region has the DNA TGTGCCAGCAGCTTAGCCATCTGGGAGGCTAACACCGGGGAGCTGTTTTTT. The whole variable domain, remainder taken from reference TRBV7-2 and TRBJ2-2, is GAGVSQSPSNKVTEKGKDVELRCDPISGHTALYWYRQSLGQGLEFLIYFQGNSAPDKSGLPSDRFSAERTGGSVSTLTIQRTQQEDSAVYLCASSLAIWEANTGELFFGEGSRLTVL.

V gene TRBV7-9 combines with J gene TRBJ2-5; weak D call: TRBD2 (6 bases). CDR1 SEHNR and CDR2 FQNEAQ come from the germline V gene (reference sequence). V lost 1 base to trimming and J lost 3 bases, with 12 bases between them. The CDR3 sequence is 15 residues long. The CDR3 DNA sequence: TGTGCCAGCAGCTTAGAAGGAGGGAGGAAAGAGACCCAGTACTTC. Its translation is CASSLEGGRKETQYF.

This clone appeared once. This chain uses TRBV10-1 with TRBJ2-1; D may be TRBD1 (6 bases). Germline assignment: CDR1 WNHNN and CDR2 SYGVQD (reference sequence). CDR3 length: 15 amino acids. V lost 7 bases to trimming and J lost 0 bases, with 13 bases between them. The CDR3 nucleotides are TGCGCCAGCATTCGAGGGGGTTACTCCTACAATGAGCAGTTCTTC. As protein: CASIRGGYSYNEQFF.

This clone was detected only once. This sequence joins TRBV5-6 and TRBJ2-3, with 15 bases aligning to TRBD2. The germline V gene has CDR1 SGHDT and CDR2 YYEEEE. This CDR3 contains 15 residues. The V and J ends lost 2 bases and 8 bases, in that order; junction bases with no gene match: 3. For the CDR3, the DNA is TGTGCCAGCAGCTTCTGGACTAGCGGGAGGGTTACGCAGTATTTT. Translated: CASSFWTSGRVTQYF. Supplemented by reference TRBV5-6 and TRBJ2-3, the full variable domain reads DAGVTQSPTHLIKTRGQQVTLRCSPKSGHDTVSWYQQALGQGPQFIFQYYEEEERQRGNFPDRFSGHQFPNYSSELNVNALLLGDSALYLCASSFWTSGRVTQYFGPGTRLTVL.

The sample holds a few counts of this clone. J is TRBJ2-7 and V is TRBV5-1; the D gene is possibly TRBD1 (5 bases). V lost 2 bases to trimming and J lost 0 bases, with 9 bases between them. The V gene's germline CDR1 is SGHRS and CDR2 YFSETQ. This CDR3 contains 14 residues. CDR3 residues: CASSFNQGSYEQYF. Here the CDR3 DNA reads TGCGCCAGCAGCTTTAATCAGGGCTCCTACGAGCAGTACTTC.

This rearrangement joins TRBV20-1 to TRBJ1-1; no definite D call. The germline gives CDR1 DFQATT, CDR2 SNEGSKA (reference sequence). The CDR3 loop spans 11 amino acids. V was pared by 7 bases and J by 1 base, with 7 bases between. The CDR3 DNA follows: TGCAGTGTTTTTCGGAACACTGAAGCTTTCTTT. Translated, it gives CSVFRNTEAFF.

V gene TRBV12-3 or TRBV12-4 combines with J gene TRBJ2-5, with TRBD2 as a possible D gene (6 bases). The CDR3 runs to 13 residues. Trimming shortened V by 6 bases and J by 5 bases, and 13 bases separated the two germline ends. The CDR3 sequence is CASSKNGGETQYF. DNA for the CDR3: TGTGCCAGCAGCAAGAACGGAGGGGAGACCCAGTACTTC.

The V gene is TRBV20-1, the J gene TRBJ1-2, with 7 positions matching TRBD1. Germline CDR1 and CDR2: DFQATT and SNEGSKA (reference sequence). CDR3 length: 11 amino acids. The CDR3 loop reads CSGTELDGYTF. The CDR3 DNA sequence: TGCAGCGGGACAGAGCTCGATGGCTACACCTTC.

J is TRBJ1-4 and V is TRBV15; 12 nucleotides align to TRBD1. CDR1 LNHNV and CDR2 YYDKDF come from the germline V gene (reference sequence). V shed 5 bases and J 8 bases; nucleotides not matched to a gene: 15. This CDR3 region has 18 residues. The CDR3 spells CATSGTGGGRRMEEKLFF. In nucleotides, the CDR3 is TGTGCCACCAGCGGGACAGGGGGCGGACGTAGGATGGAGGAAAAACTGTTTTTT. The variable domain in full, with the rest retrieved from reference TRBV15 and TRBJ1-4, is DAMVIQNPRYQVTQFGKPVTLSCSQTLNHNVMYWYQQKSSQAPKLLFHYYDKDFNNEADTPDNFQSRRPNTSFCFLDIRSPGLGDTAMYLCATSGTGGGRRMEEKLFFGSGTQLSVL.

This clone was counted a few times. The chain combines TRBV4-3 with TRBJ1-4; 7 nucleotides line up with TRBD1. Germline CDR1 is LGHNA and CDR2 is YSLEER. The J segment lost 8 bases and the V segment lost 3 bases, leaving 6 bases of the junction unmatched. This CDR3 is 14 amino acids long. CDR3 sequence (DNA): TGCGCCAGCAGCCATGCAGACAGGGACGAAAAACTGTTTTTT. Residues: CASSHADRDEKLFF.

The V call is TRBV10-2, the J call TRBJ1-5; D gene uncertain. CDR1 and CDR2 (germline): WSHSY, SAAADI. V dropped 3 bases and J dropped 0 bases, with 9 bases sitting between them. CDR3 size: 15 residues. The CDR3 DNA follows: TGCGCCAGCAGTGATGGCACCCATAGCAATCAGCCCCAGCATTTT. The encoded protein is CASSDGTHSNQPQHF.

This clone is a singleton in its sample. The V gene is TRBV9, the J gene TRBJ2-1; 10 bases are shared with TRBD2. The V gene end was trimmed by 1 base and the J gene end by 7 bases; junction bases not matched to a gene: 20. The CDR3 totals 20 residues. Germline V lookup: CDR1 SGDLS, CDR2 YYNGEE. CDR3 coding DNA: TGTGCCAGCAGCGTAAGAGGGGGGGGGTCTAGCGGGAGCTTTCGGAATGAGCAGTTCTTC. It translates to CASSVRGGGSSGSFRNEQFF.

This clone showed up just a few times. The chain combines TRBV6-5 with TRBJ2-7, with TRBD2 matching over 7 bases. Germline trimming cut 6 bases from V and 2 bases from J; bases unmatched to any gene: 7. This CDR3 has 14 residues. Germline assignment: CDR1 MNHEY and CDR2 SVGAGI. The DNA of the CDR3 is TGTGCCAGCAGCCTAGCGGTTCTAGCCTACGAGCAGTACTTC. It encodes CASSLAVLAYEQYF.

The rearrangement uses TRBV18 and TRBJ2-7; 8 positions match TRBD1. There are 15 residues in the CDR3. CDR1 KGHSH and CDR2 LQKENI come from the germline V gene. The V and J ends lost 0 bases and 3 bases, in that order; junction bases with no gene match: 4. This CDR3 reads CASSPPSGQGYEQYF. The CDR3 bases are TGTGCCAGCTCACCACCTTCCGGACAGGGCTACGAGCAGTACTTC. Filled out from reference TRBV18 and TRBJ2-7, the complete variable domain reads NAGVMQNPRHLVRRRGQEARLRCSPMKGHSHVYWYRQLPEEGLKFMVYLQKENIIDESGMPKERFSAEFPKEGPSILRIQQVVRGDSAAYFCASSPPSGQGYEQYFGPGTRLTVT.

The CDR3 is CASSLAGGNEQYF. The CDR3, as DNA: TGTGCCAGTAGCTTGGCGGGCGGGAACGAGCAGTACTTC. The chain has TRBV19 and TRBJ2-7, with D possibly matching TRBD2 (6 bases). The CDR3 loop spans 13 amino acids. The V gene lost 6 bases and the J gene lost 5 bases, with 14 bases spanning the gap. Germline CDR1 LNHDA, CDR2 SQIVND (reference sequence).

This clone was seen just once. This sample also contains other DNA sequences that code for the same CDR3. The chain carries TRBV2 and TRBJ2-1; 10 bases align to TRBD2. Germline-derived CDR1 and CDR2 are SNHLY and FYNNEI. V trimming: 2 bases; J trimming: 2 bases; junction bases outside the gene matches: 0. The CDR3 extends over 15 amino acids. Here the CDR3 reads CASSELAGAYNEQFF. CDR3 nucleotides: TGTGCCAGCAGTGAACTAGCGGGAGCCTACAATGAGCAGTTCTTC.